These T cell receptor beta chains were read from a single sample in a study of vaccination effects on CD4 cells after COVID-19. For these receptors, no antigen is known. Measured with immunoSEQ multiplex PCR; TCRdb has only the in-frame clones, and not every one. There are under 25,000 clones in the sample; nearly 75% occur only once, and approximately 40% lies in the top ten. The material sequenced was CD4+ T cells from PBMCs cultured with a peptide pool, taken before COVID-19 vaccination. The origin of the receptors is a human donor who had a prior SARS-CoV-2 infection. Both conserved end residues are part of each CDR3. The order of the fields is CDR3 length, clone size, V gene, D gene, J gene, CDR3 DNA, CDR3 protein. The D gene is left open where the match is weak. The size entry is marked missing in some rows and otherwise reads once, few, many or a size class.

len: 15; abundance: -; v_gene: TRBV5-1; d_gene: -; j_gene: TRBJ1-2; CDR3nt: TGCGCCAGCAGCTTGAATGGCAGCCCTAACTATGGCTACACCTTC; CDR3aa: CASSLNGSPNYGYTF
len: 13; abundance: -; v_gene: TRBV6-5; d_gene: -; j_gene: TRBJ1-2; CDR3nt: TGTGCCAGCAGCACCGCCAGTAACTATGGCTACACCTTC; CDR3aa: CASSTASNYGYTF
len: 14; abundance: few; v_gene: TRBV2; d_gene: -; j_gene: TRBJ1-5; CDR3nt: TGTGCCAGCAGTCCAGGACAGAACAATCAGCCCCAGCATTTT; CDR3aa: CASSPGQNNQPQHF
len: 16; abundance: few; v_gene: TRBV5-4; d_gene: TRBD1; j_gene: TRBJ1-1; CDR3nt: TGTGCCAGCAGCTTGGCCTCACAGGGGACGAACACTGAAGCTTTCTTT; CDR3aa: CASSLASQGTNTEAFF
len: 12; abundance: -; v_gene: TRBV2; d_gene: TRBD1; j_gene: TRBJ1-2; CDR3nt: TGTGCCAGCAGCGGACAGGGCTATGGCTACACCTTC; CDR3aa: CASSGQGYGYTF
len: 15; abundance: -; v_gene: TRBV4-1; d_gene: -; j_gene: TRBJ1-6; CDR3nt: TGCGCCAGCAGCCAGAGGGGACACTATAATTCACCCCTCCACTTT; CDR3aa: CASSQRGHYNSPLHF
len: 16; abundance: -; v_gene: TRBV15; d_gene: -; j_gene: TRBJ1-3; CDR3nt: TGTGCCACCAGCAGAGATCGTCCCCACTCTGGAAACACCATATATTTT; CDR3aa: CATSRDRPHSGNTIYF
len: 15; abundance: once; v_gene: TRBV2; d_gene: TRBD1; j_gene: TRBJ2-5; CDR3nt: TGTGCCAGCAACAGGGGGCAAACGGGGCAAGAGACCCAGTACTTC; CDR3aa: CASNRGQTGQETQYF
len: 15; abundance: -; v_gene: TRBV11-3; d_gene: -; j_gene: TRBJ2-1; CDR3nt: TGTGCCAGCAGCCCACGGGACGTAGCCTACAATGAGCAGTTCTTC; CDR3aa: CASSPRDVAYNEQFF
len: 13; abundance: -; v_gene: TRBV12-3/TRBV12-4; d_gene: -; j_gene: TRBJ1-1; CDR3nt: TGTGCCAGCAGTTTGACCGTGAACACTGAAGCTTTCTTT; CDR3aa: CASSLTVNTEAFF
len: 15; abundance: -; v_gene: TRBV7-2; d_gene: TRBD1; j_gene: TRBJ2-1; CDR3nt: TGTGCCAGCAGCCCGATGGGACAGGGGATAAATGAGCAGTTCTTC; CDR3aa: CASSPMGQGINEQFF
len: 15; abundance: -; v_gene: TRBV18; d_gene: -; j_gene: TRBJ2-1; CDR3nt: TGTGCCAGCTCACCCGCCAAGATCTCCTACAATGAGCAGTTCTTC; CDR3aa: CASSPAKISYNEQFF
len: 15; abundance: -; v_gene: TRBV27; d_gene: TRBD2; j_gene: TRBJ2-1; CDR3nt: TGTGCCAGCAGTTTAACGAGCGGGAACTACAATGAGCAGTTCTTC; CDR3aa: CASSLTSGNYNEQFF
len: 16; abundance: few; v_gene: TRBV7-3; d_gene: -; j_gene: TRBJ2-3; CDR3nt: TGTGCCAGCAGCTCATATGTATCCCCTAGCACAGATACGCAGTATTTT; CDR3aa: CASSSYVSPSTDTQYF
len: 13; abundance: -; v_gene: TRBV5-1; d_gene: TRBD2; j_gene: TRBJ2-7; CDR3nt: TGCGCCAGCAGTCGGGAGGGTCGGGACGAGCAGTACTTC; CDR3aa: CASSREGRDEQYF
len: 17; abundance: -; v_gene: TRBV7-9; d_gene: -; j_gene: TRBJ2-1; CDR3nt: TGTGCCAGCAGCTTATGGTCGAGTGGTATCTCCTACAATGAGCAGTTCTTC; CDR3aa: CASSLWSSGISYNEQFF
len: 20; abundance: -; v_gene: TRBV28; d_gene: TRBD2; j_gene: TRBJ2-2; CDR3nt: TGTGCCAGCAGCTCGCCGTGGGCTAGCGGGAGGGCCATGAACACCGGGGAGCTGTTTTTT; CDR3aa: CASSSPWASGRAMNTGELFF
len: 14; abundance: -; v_gene: TRBV18; d_gene: -; j_gene: TRBJ1-6; CDR3nt: TGTGCCAGCTCACCAGCAGGGTCCCCATCGGCCCTCCACTTT; CDR3aa: CASSPAGSPSALHF
len: 14; abundance: once; v_gene: TRBV11-2; d_gene: -; j_gene: TRBJ2-1; CDR3nt: TGTGCCAGCAGCTTAGCCTCACAGGGTGCTGAGCAGTTCTTC; CDR3aa: CASSLASQGAEQFF
len: 16; abundance: -; v_gene: TRBV6-5; d_gene: TRBD1; j_gene: TRBJ1-2; CDR3nt: TGTGCCAGCAGTTACTCGGGGGACAGGGTAACGAATGGCTACACCTTC; CDR3aa: CASSYSGDRVTNGYTF
len: 15; abundance: -; v_gene: TRBV3-1/TRBV3-2; d_gene: TRBD1; j_gene: TRBJ2-5; CDR3nt: TGTGCCAGCAGCCAATGGGACAGGGCACAAGAGACCCAGTACTTC; CDR3aa: CASSQWDRAQETQYF
len: 16; abundance: -; v_gene: TRBV25-1; d_gene: TRBD1; j_gene: TRBJ2-7; CDR3nt: TGTGCCAGCAGTGAACGTTGGGGGACAGGGGTTGGCGAGCAGTACTTC; CDR3aa: CASSERWGTGVGEQYF
len: 15; abundance: -; v_gene: TRBV7-9; d_gene: TRBD2; j_gene: TRBJ2-5; CDR3nt: TGTGCCAGCAGCTTTGCTAGCGGGAGGGGAGAGACCCAGTACTTC; CDR3aa: CASSFASGRGETQYF
len: 17; abundance: few; v_gene: TRBV15; d_gene: TRBD2; j_gene: TRBJ2-3; CDR3nt: TGTGCCACCAGCAGACCCGGACTAGCGGGAGTGCAGGATACGCAGTATTTT; CDR3aa: CATSRPGLAGVQDTQYF
len: 16; abundance: -; v_gene: TRBV5-5; d_gene: TRBD1; j_gene: TRBJ1-1; CDR3nt: TGTGCCAGCAGCTTTCGAGGGGGCTTGGTGAACACTGAAGCTTTCTTT; CDR3aa: CASSFRGGLVNTEAFF
len: 14; abundance: -; v_gene: TRBV5-6; d_gene: -; j_gene: TRBJ1-2; CDR3nt: TGTGCCAGCAGCCCCTGGGGGCCTAACTATGGCTACACCTTC; CDR3aa: CASSPWGPNYGYTF
len: 15; abundance: -; v_gene: TRBV5-1; d_gene: TRBD2; j_gene: TRBJ2-7; CDR3nt: TGCGCCAGCAGCTTGGAAGTAGCGGGGAACTACGAGCAGTACTTC; CDR3aa: CASSLEVAGNYEQYF
len: 17; abundance: -; v_gene: TRBV15; d_gene: TRBD1; j_gene: TRBJ1-1; CDR3nt: TGTGCCACCAGCAGAGCCGGACAGGGTTATATGAACACTGAAGCTTTCTTT; CDR3aa: CATSRAGQGYMNTEAFF
len: 16; abundance: -; v_gene: TRBV5-4; d_gene: -; j_gene: TRBJ1-2; CDR3nt: TGTGCCAGCAGTTCATCAAATTATCGGGCAGGTCAAGGCTACACCTTC; CDR3aa: CASSSSNYRAGQGYTF